This T cell receptor beta chain came from a study of blood T cell repertoires in COVID-19. About the study: T cells, B-cell-depleted T cells, or PBMCs supplied cDNA or gDNA.

The CDR3 has 16 amino acids. Germline V gene data show CDR1 as MDHEN and CDR2 as SYDVKM. With V trimmed by 6 bases and J by 8 bases, 11 bases remained unmatched. Libraries were prepared by immunoSEQ multiplex PCR; TCRdb keeps only in-frame clonotypes and omits some of them. The sample consists of 150,000 to 200,000 clones, around 85% of them appearing once. The chain is built from TRBV28 and TRBJ1-4; TRBD1 aligns across 11 bases. Material for sequencing was peripheral blood. The sequence was obtained from a person aged 65 to 85 with COVID-19, enrolled during active disease. CDR3 sequence: CASSQQGQGAGEKLFF. CDR3 DNA: TGTGCCAGCAGCCAACAAGGACAGGGGGCGGGAGAAAAACTGTTTTTT.